This record covers a single T cell receptor (beta chain). The data stem from a study of cytomegalovirus exposure and HLA in healthy donors. This CDR3 has 15 amino acids. V gave up 1 base and J gave up 3 bases, with 9 bases separating them. Germline assignment: CDR1 MGHRA and CDR2 YSYEKL. The PCR used 60 Vbeta and 13 Jbeta primers. Data came from immunoSEQ multiplex PCR; TCRdb stores just in-frame clones and leaves some out. Here the sample spans over 200,000 clones, under 90% being singletons. This sequence was found in a human donor in good health. Material for sequencing was PBMCs. The V and J genes are TRBV4-1 and TRBJ1-4; the D is unclear. The CDR3 is CASSQAAQSNEKLFF. The CDR3 bases are TGCGCCAGCAGCCAAGCAGCACAGTCTAATGAAAAACTGTTTTTT.